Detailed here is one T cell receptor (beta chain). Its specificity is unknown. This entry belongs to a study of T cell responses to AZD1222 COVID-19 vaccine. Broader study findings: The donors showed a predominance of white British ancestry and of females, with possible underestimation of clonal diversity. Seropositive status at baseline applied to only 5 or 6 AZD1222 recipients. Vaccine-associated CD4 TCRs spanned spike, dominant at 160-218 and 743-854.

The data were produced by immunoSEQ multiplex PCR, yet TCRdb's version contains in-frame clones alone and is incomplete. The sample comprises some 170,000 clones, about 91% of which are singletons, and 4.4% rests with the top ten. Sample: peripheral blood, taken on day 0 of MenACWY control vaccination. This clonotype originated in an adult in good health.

The CDR3 sequence: CASSYVTNTEAFF. The CDR3 DNA reads as TGTGCCAGCAGTTACGTTACGAACACTGAAGCTTTCTTT. This chain links TRBV6-5 with TRBJ1-1; D unclear. Germline V gene data show CDR1 as MNHEY and CDR2 as SVGAGI. V lost 2 bases to trimming and J lost 1 base, with 5 bases between them. The length of the CDR3 is 13 residues.